The sequence of this T cell receptor beta chain was determined in a study of T cell responses to AZD1222 COVID-19 vaccine. A remark on this clone: The antigen is unknown.

This CDR3 region has 15 residues. From germline, CDR1 is MDHEN and CDR2 SYDVKM. Trimming removed 7 bases at V and 4 bases at J, with 18 bases between. Whole-study results and caveats: Dominant CD4 TCR responses targeted spike regions 160-218 and 743-854. Spike-specific TCR breadth and depth rose after two AZD1222 doses. Baseline serology detected seropositivity in only six AZD1222 recipients.

Method: immunoSEQ multiplex PCR; TCRdb's copy keeps in-frame clones and lacks some. The repertoire holds fewer than 150,000 clones, with around 90% as singletons. This sequence was found in an adult who received the AZD1222 COVID-19 vaccine. Sample: peripheral blood, taken 28 days after the second AZD1222 dose. The rearrangement links TRBV28 to TRBJ2-3; D may be TRBD1 (6 bases). DNA of the CDR3: TGTGCCAGCACCACAGGGCGCTGGGTCCCAGATACGCAGTATTTT. Translating gives CASTTGRWVPDTQYF. The full variable domain, its missing parts supplied by reference TRBV28 and TRBJ2-3, is DVKVTQSSRYLVKRTGEKVFLECVQDMDHENMFWYRQDPGLGLRLIYFSYDVKMKEKGDIPEGYSVSREKKERFSLILESASTNQTSMYLCASTTGRWVPDTQYFGPGTRLTVL.